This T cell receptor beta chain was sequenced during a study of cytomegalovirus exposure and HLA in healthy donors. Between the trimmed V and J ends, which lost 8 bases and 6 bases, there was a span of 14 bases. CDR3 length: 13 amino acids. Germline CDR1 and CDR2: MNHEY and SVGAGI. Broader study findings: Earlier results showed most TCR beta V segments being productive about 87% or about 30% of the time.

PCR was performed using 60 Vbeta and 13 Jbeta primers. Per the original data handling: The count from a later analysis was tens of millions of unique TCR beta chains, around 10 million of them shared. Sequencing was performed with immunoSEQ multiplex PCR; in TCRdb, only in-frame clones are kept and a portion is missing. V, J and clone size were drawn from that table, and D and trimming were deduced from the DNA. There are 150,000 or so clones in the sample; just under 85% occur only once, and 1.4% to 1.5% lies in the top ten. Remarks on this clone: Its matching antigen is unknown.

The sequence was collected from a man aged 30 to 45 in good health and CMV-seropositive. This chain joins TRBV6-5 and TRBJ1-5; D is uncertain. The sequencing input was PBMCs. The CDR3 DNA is TGTGCCAGCTGCCCGGGAATAGGTCAGCCCCAGCATTTT. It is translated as CASCPGIGQPQHF.